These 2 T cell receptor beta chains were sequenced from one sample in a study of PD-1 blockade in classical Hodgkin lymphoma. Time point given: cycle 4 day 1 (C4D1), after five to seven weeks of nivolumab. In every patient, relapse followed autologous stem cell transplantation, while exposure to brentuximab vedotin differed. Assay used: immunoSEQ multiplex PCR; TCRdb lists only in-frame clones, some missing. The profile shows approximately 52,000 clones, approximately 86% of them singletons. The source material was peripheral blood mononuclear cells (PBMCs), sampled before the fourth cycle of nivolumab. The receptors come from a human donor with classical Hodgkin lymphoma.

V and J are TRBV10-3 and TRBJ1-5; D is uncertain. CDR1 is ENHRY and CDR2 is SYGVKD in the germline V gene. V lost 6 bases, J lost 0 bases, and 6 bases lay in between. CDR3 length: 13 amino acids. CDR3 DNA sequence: TGTGCCATCAGCCTTTATAGCAATCAGCCCCAGCATTTT. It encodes CAISLYSNQPQHF.

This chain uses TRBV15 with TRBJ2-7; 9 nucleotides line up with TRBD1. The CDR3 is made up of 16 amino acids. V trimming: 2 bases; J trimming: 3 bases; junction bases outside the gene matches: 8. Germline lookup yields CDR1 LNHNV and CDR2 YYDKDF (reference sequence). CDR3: CATSRSRQGVDYEQYF. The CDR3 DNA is TGTGCCACCAGCAGATCTCGACAGGGGGTAGACTACGAGCAGTACTTC.